These 14 T cell receptor beta chains were sequenced from one sample in a study of T-cell reconstitution after alpha-beta-depleted transplantation in children. Preparation of the TCRbeta library involved a method that used unique molecular identifiers. TCRdb itself ran the PCR reads through MiXCR, one entry per CDR3 protein. The sample shows some 150,000 distinct CDR3 sequences, 8% to 10% of them seen only once. The sequences come from PBMCs, mostly from graft donor cells, collected 180 days after TCRalphabeta/CD19-depleted stem cell transplant. Receptors originate from a female patient aged 2 to 10 who had a stem cell transplant for congenital amegakaryocytic thrombocytopenia, so the T cells may come from the graft donor.

This clonotype was counted a single time. V gene TRBV7-9 combines with J gene TRBJ2-7; D not resolved. Germline V CDR1 and CDR2: SEHNR, FQNEAQ (reference sequence). The CDR3 has 13 amino acids. Trimming took 5 bases from V and 2 from J, leaving 10 bases between them. CDR3 DNA sequence: TGTGCCAGCAGCCACGGGCCGCCCTACGAGCAGTACTTC. Translation: CASSHGPPYEQYF.

Ten or more counts support this clonotype. The V and J genes are TRBV28 and TRBJ2-7; D remains ambiguous. The V end was cut by 6 bases, the J end by 2 bases, with 5 bases between. This CDR3 has 11 amino acids. Germline V CDR1 and CDR2: MDHEN, SYDVKM. The CDR3 coding sequence is TGTGCCAGCAGCGAGACCTACGAGCAGTACTTC. Protein: CASSETYEQYF.

This clonotype was counted a few times. The rearrangement joins TRBV12-3 or TRBV12-4 to TRBJ2-5, with TRBD2 matching 8 bases. The CDR3 totals 13 residues. V lost 3 bases and J lost 3; bases outside the gene matches: 0. The CDR3 DNA reads TGTGCCAGCAGTTTGACTAGCGAAGAGACCCAGTACTTC. Its protein is CASSLTSEETQYF.

This clonotype appeared many times. V gene TRBV20-1 combines with J gene TRBJ1-1, with D possibly matching TRBD1 (5 bases). The CDR3 has 14 residues. Germline values: CDR1 DFQATT, CDR2 SNEGSKA (reference sequence). Between the trimmed V and J ends, which lost 3 bases and 6 bases, there was a span of 17 bases. CDR3 region: CSASRPFQGPEAFF. CDR3 nucleotides: TGCAGTGCTAGCCGTCCTTTCCAGGGACCTGAAGCTTTCTTT.

The table lists this clonotype with many counts. This sequence joins TRBV5-1 and TRBJ2-3, with 8 bases aligning to TRBD1. CDR3 length equals 14 residues. J lost 4 bases, V lost 4 bases, and 5 bases had no gene match. CDR1 is SGHRS and CDR2 is YFSETQ in the germline V gene. CDR3 in DNA: TGCGCCAGCAGCCGTGCAGGGGGCCCAGATACGCAGTATTTT. Protein: CASSRAGGPDTQYF. Together with reference TRBV5-1 and TRBJ2-3, the CDR3 gives the full variable domain: KAGVTQTPRYLIKTRGQQVTLSCSPISGHRSVSWYQQTPGQGLQFLFEYFSETQRNKGNFPGRFSGRQFSNSRSEMNVSTLELGDSALYLCASSRAGGPDTQYFGPGTRLTVL.

This clonotype has just a few counts. The rearrangement uses TRBV7-2 and TRBJ2-1; the D gene is possibly TRBD2 (5 bases). Between the trimmed V and J ends, which lost 2 bases and 5 bases, there was a span of 13 bases. Germline loops: CDR1 SGHTA, CDR2 FQGNSA. The CDR3 is 15 residues long. The CDR3 sequence: CASSLPGVPHNEQFF. CDR3 DNA sequence: TGTGCCAGCAGCTTACCCGGGGTTCCCCACAATGAGCAGTTCTTC. Drawing the rest from reference TRBV7-2 and TRBJ2-1, the complete variable domain is GAGVSQSPSNKVTEKGKDVELRCDPISGHTALYWYRQSLGQGLEFLIYFQGNSAPDKSGLPSDRFSAERTGGSVSTLTIQRTQQEDSAVYLCASSLPGVPHNEQFFGPGTRLTVL.

This clonotype was counted at least ten times. This chain joins TRBV28 and TRBJ2-2; TRBD2 matches 11 bases. The germline V gene encodes CDR1 MDHEN and CDR2 SYDVKM. The CDR3 runs 15 residues. Losses at the gene ends were 4 bases for V and 6 bases for J; bases not matched to a gene: 4. CDR3 nucleotides: TGTGCCAGCAGTTCCCATAGCGGGAGGGCCGGGGAGCTGTTTTTT. Its translation: CASSSHSGRAGELFF.

The V gene is TRBV12-3 or TRBV12-4, the J gene TRBJ2-7; TRBD2 is a possible D gene (5 bases). The V end lost 7 bases, the J end lost 4 bases, and 17 bases lay between the germline ends. This CDR3 contains 14 residues. The CDR3 spells CASNQNGIPYEQYF. As DNA, the CDR3 is TGTGCCAGCAATCAAAACGGGATTCCTTACGAGCAGTACTTC.

This clonotype was recorded at least ten times. The chain carries TRBV2 and TRBJ1-5, with 7 bases lining up with TRBD1. J was trimmed by 5 bases and V by 5 bases; bases with no gene match: 6. This CDR3 region has 14 residues. CDR1 and CDR2 from the germline V gene are SNHLY and FYNNEI. DNA of the CDR3: TGTGCCAGCAGTTACGACAGGGCCCATCAGCCCCAGCATTTT. It encodes CASSYDRAHQPQHF.

This clonotype was seen at least ten times. The chain links TRBV28 to TRBJ2-1, with D possibly TRBD1 on 5 matching bases. Trimming left V 2 bases short and J 0 bases short, with 17 bases between. The CDR3 totals 18 residues. Germline-derived CDR1 and CDR2 are MDHEN and SYDVKM. CDR3 protein: CASSLKLGEQGSYNEQFF. CDR3 in DNA: TGTGCCAGCAGTTTAAAACTCGGCGAGCAGGGCTCCTACAATGAGCAGTTCTTC.

This clonotype was counted between two and nine times. The V gene is TRBV27, the J gene TRBJ2-7; 8 bases are shared with TRBD1. V shed 3 bases, J shed 3 bases, and the junction held 1 base outside the gene matches. The CDR3 is 13 amino acids. Germline V gene sequence: CDR1 MNHEY, CDR2 SMNVEV (reference sequence). The CDR3 nucleotides read TGTGCCAGCAGTTTGACAGGGGACTACGAGCAGTACTTC. Its protein product is CASSLTGDYEQYF.

This clonotype was seen many times. The rearrangement links TRBV7-7 to TRBJ2-5; perhaps TRBD1 as D (6 bases). The CDR3 length is 16 residues. The V gene's germline CDR1 is SSHAT and CDR2 FNYEAQ (reference sequence). The V and J ends lost 3 bases and 0 bases respectively, with 14 bases between them. The CDR3 bases are TGTGCCAGCAGCTTTGGGGGCGGCAGGTACCAAGAGACCCAGTACTTC. Encoded protein: CASSFGGGRYQETQYF.

The V and J genes are TRBV28 and TRBJ2-7; TRBD1 is a possible D gene (5 bases). Trimming pared 1 base from V and 6 bases from J, leaving 16 bases between. The CDR3 runs to 15 residues. The germline gives CDR1 MDHEN, CDR2 SYDVKM. The CDR3 here is CASSLLQAGRPEQYF. The CDR3 DNA sequence: TGTGCCAGCAGTTTATTACAGGCAGGGCGGCCCGAGCAGTACTTC.

This clonotype was seen ten or more times. The chain employs TRBV4-2 and TRBJ2-5; TRBD2 agrees at 10 bases. V shed 0 bases, J shed 5 bases, and the junction held 12 bases outside the gene matches. The CDR3 spans 18 residues. From germline, CDR1 is LGHNA and CDR2 YNFKEQ. The CDR3 DNA follows: TGTGCCAGCAGCCAAGATCGACTAGCGGGCCACAGGGGGGAGACCCAGTACTTC. It codes for CASSQDRLAGHRGETQYF.